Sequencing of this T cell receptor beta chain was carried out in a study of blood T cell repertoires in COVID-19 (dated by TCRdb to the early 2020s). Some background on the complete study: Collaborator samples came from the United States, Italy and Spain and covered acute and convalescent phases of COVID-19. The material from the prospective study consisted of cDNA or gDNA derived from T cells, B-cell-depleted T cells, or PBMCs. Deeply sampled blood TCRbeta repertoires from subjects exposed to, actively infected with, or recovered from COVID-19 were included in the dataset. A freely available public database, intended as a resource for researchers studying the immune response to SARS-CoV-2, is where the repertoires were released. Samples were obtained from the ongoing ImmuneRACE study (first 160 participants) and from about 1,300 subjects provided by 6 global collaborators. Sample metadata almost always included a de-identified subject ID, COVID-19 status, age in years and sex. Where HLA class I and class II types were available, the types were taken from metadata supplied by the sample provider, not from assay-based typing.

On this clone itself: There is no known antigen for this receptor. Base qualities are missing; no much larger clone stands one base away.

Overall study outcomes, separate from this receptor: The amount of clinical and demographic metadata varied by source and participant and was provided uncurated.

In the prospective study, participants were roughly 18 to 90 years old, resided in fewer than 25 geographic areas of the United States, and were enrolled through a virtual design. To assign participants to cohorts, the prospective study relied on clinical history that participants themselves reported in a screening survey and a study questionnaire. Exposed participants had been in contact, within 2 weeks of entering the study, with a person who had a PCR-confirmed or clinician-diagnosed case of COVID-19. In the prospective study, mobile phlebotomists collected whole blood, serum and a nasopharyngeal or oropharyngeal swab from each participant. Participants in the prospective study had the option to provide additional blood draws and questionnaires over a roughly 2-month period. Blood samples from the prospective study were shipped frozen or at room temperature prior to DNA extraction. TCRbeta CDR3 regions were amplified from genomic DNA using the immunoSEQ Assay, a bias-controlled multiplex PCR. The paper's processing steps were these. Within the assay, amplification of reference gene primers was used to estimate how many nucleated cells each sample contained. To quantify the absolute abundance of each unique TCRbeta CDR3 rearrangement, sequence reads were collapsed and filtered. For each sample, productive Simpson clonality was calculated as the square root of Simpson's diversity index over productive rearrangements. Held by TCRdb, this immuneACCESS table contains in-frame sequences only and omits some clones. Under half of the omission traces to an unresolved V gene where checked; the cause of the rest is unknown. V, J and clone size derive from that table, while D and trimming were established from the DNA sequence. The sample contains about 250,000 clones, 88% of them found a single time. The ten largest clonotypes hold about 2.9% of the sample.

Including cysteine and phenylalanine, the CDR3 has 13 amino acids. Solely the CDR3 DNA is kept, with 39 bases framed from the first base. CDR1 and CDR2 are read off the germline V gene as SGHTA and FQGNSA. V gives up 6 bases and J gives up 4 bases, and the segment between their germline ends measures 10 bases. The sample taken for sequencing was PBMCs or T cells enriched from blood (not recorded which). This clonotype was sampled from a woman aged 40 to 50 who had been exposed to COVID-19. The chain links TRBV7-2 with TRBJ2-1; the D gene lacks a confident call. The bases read TGTGCCAGCAGGCCTTACAGTTACAATGAGCAGTTCTTC. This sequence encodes CASRPYSYNEQFF. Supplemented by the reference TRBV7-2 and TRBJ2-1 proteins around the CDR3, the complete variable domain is GAGVSQSPSNKVTEKGKDVELRCDPISGHTALYWYRQSLGQGLEFLIYFQGNSAPDKSGLPSDRFSAERTGGSVSTLTIQRTQQEDSAVYLCASRPYSYNEQFFGPGTRLTVL.